Sequencing of this T cell receptor beta chain was carried out in a study (TCRdb year 2016). This clonotype has ten or more counts. No cognate antigen has been identified for it. No quality values exist for individual bases; no much larger clone is one base distant. The CDR3 holds 14 amino acids from the cysteine to the phenylalanine. Only CDR3 DNA is held: 42 bases, read in frame from base 1. As encoded in the germline V gene (reference sequence), CDR1 is MNHEY while CDR2 is SMNVEV. Trimming costs V 3 bases and J 7 bases, and their ends lie 15 bases apart. Library preparation used RT-PCR. The instrument given in TCRdb is Illumina MiSeq. Through fastp at Q25 and MiXCR, TCRdb rebuilt clones from the public reads, retaining in-frame beta chains. Rows are combined by CDR3 protein, so each entry shows the most common genes and DNA. The sample table records around 700,000 distinct CDR3 sequences; more than 13% of these occur just once. The leading ten clones occupy roughly 4% of the sample.

Specimen: memory CD4+ T cells from blood. This TCR derives from a female donor in good health, serving as a healthy control. This chain is built from TRBV27 and TRBJ1-1; TRBD1 is a possible D gene, resting on 6 matching bases. The sequenced DNA: TGTGCCAGCAGTTTCCGACGGGTGGACAGTGAAGCTTTCTTT. Its translation reads: CASSFRRVDSEAFF.